The 2 T cell receptor beta chains below were found in one sample sequenced in a study of shared clonotypes between healthy human individuals. Sequencing used immunoSEQ multiplex PCR; TCRdb keeps in-frame clones, though not all of them. This sample has roughly 1 million clones; roughly 74% occur once, and the top ten carry more than 0.5%. The sequenced sample consisted of memory CD4+ T cells from PBMCs. The subset denotes: CD45RA-negative fraction. The receptors shown here come from a young man in good health. Some clones in this sample may be carry-over from other donors' samples.

The chain is built from TRBV30 and TRBJ1-1, with D unclear. CDR3 length: 11 residues. With 4 bases removed from V and 3 bases from J, the gap between germline ends came to 6 bases. Germline V gene lookup returns CDR1 GTSNPN and CDR2 SVGIG (reference sequence). In DNA, the CDR3 is TGTGCCTGGAAGCAGCACACTGAAGCTTTCTTT. Translating it yields CAWKQHTEAFF.

A word on this clone: Other DNA sequences within the sample encode an identical CDR3. This chain connects TRBV5-1 to TRBJ2-5, with D uncertain. With 0 bases removed from V and 4 bases from J, the gap between germline ends came to 10 bases. This CDR3 is 14 amino acids long. Germline assignment: CDR1 SGHRS and CDR2 YFSETQ. The CDR3 sequence: CASSLAVVGETQYF. CDR3 DNA: TGCGCCAGCAGCTTGGCAGTGGTGGGAGAGACCCAGTACTTC.